A single sample gave rise to the 5 T cell receptor beta chains below, sequenced in a study of T cell responses to AZD1222 COVID-19 vaccine. The method was immunoSEQ multiplex PCR; TCRdb's version includes in-frame clones alone and lacks a portion of them. The table has around 160,000 clones, roughly 91% seen once; the top ten hold 1.5% to 2%. Sample: peripheral blood, taken on day 0 of AZD1222 vaccination. These receptors all stem from an adult in good health.

This sequence joins TRBV7-9 and TRBJ1-3; no reliable D call. This CDR3 is 16 amino acids long. The germline V gene encodes CDR1 SEHNR and CDR2 FQNEAQ (reference sequence). The V end lost 5 bases, the J end lost 0 bases, and 14 bases lay between the germline ends. CDR3 amino acids: CASSVGIAGSGNTIYF. The CDR3 nucleotides read TGTGCCAGCAGCGTAGGGATTGCGGGCTCTGGAAACACCATATATTTT. Complete variable domain (other parts from reference TRBV7-9 and TRBJ1-3): DTGVSQNPRHKITKRGQNVTFRCDPISEHNRLYWYRQTLGQGPEFLTYFQNEAQLEKSRLLSDRFSAERPKGSFSTLEIQRTEQGDSAMYLCASSVGIAGSGNTIYFGEGSWLTVV.

The V and J genes are TRBV18 and TRBJ2-1; D is unclear. V lost 3 bases and J lost 5, with 8 bases in between. In germline, CDR1 is KGHSH, CDR2 LQKENI. The CDR3 totals 13 residues. CDR3 coding DNA: TGTGCCAGCTCACCTCCCGGCCACAATGAGCAGTTCTTC. It encodes CASSPPGHNEQFF.

This chain connects TRBV9 to TRBJ1-5; perhaps TRBD1 as D (5 bases). V lost 0 bases, J lost 2 bases, and 9 bases lay in between. The CDR3 is made up of 15 amino acids. CDR1 and CDR2 from the germline V gene are SGDLS and YYNGEE. Here the CDR3 DNA reads TGTGCCAGCAGCGTAGGTGAGGGGCGCAATCAGCCCCAGCATTTT. Amino acid sequence: CASSVGEGRNQPQHF.

The chain couples TRBV20-1 to TRBJ1-5; D may be TRBD1 (5 bases). Trimming cost V 6 bases and J 2 bases, with 23 bases left between them. The CDR3 loop spans 17 amino acids. From germline, CDR1 is DFQATT and CDR2 SNEGSKA (reference sequence). Here the CDR3 reads CSASNRDHSPGNQPQHF. The CDR3, as DNA: TGCAGTGCCAGTAACCGGGACCACTCTCCGGGCAATCAGCCCCAGCATTTT.

V usage is TRBV5-4 and J usage is TRBJ2-3; D gene unclear. There are 12 residues in the CDR3. CDR1 and CDR2 (germline): SGHNT, YYREEE (reference sequence). V lost 5 bases and J lost 6, with 10 bases in between. The CDR3 region is CASRGVQDTQYF. The CDR3 nucleotides read TGTGCCAGCAGAGGCGTGCAGGATACGCAGTATTTT.